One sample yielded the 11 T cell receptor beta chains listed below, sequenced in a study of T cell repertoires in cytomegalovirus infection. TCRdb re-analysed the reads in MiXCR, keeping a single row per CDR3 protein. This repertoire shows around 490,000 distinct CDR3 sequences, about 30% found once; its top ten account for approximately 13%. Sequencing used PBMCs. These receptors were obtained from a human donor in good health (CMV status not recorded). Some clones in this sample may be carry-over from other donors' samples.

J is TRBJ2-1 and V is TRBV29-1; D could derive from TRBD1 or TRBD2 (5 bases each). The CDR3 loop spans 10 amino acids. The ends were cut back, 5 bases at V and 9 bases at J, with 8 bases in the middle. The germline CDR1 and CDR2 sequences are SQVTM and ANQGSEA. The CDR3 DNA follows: TGCAGCGTTCCAGGGACTGAGCAGTTCTTC. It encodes CSVPGTEQFF.

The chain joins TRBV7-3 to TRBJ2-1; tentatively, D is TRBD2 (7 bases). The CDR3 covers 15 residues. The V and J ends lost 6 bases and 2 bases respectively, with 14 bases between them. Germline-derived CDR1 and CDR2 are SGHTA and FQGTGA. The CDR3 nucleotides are TGTGCCAGCAGACGGGGGGAGGGGGCCTACAATGAGCAGTTCTTC. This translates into CASRRGEGAYNEQFF. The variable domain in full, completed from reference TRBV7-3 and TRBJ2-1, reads GAGVSQTPSNKVTEKGKYVELRCDPISGHTALYWYRQSLGQGPEFLIYFQGTGAADDSGLPNDRFFAVRPEGSVSTLKIQRTERGDSAVYLCASRRGEGAYNEQFFGPGTRLTVL.

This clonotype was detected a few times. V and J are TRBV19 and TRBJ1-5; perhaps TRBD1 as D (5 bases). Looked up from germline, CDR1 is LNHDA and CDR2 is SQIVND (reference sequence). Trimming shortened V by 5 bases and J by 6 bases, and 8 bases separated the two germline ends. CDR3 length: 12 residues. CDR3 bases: TGTGCCAGTAGTTGGAGGGGTCAGCCCCAGCATTTT. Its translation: CASSWRGQPQHF.

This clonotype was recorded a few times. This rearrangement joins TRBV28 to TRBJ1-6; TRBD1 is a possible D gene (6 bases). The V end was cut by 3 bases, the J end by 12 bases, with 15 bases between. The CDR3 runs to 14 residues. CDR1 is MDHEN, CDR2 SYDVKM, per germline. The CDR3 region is CASSFGGAPGPLHF. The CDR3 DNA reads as TGTGCCAGCAGTTTCGGGGGGGCGCCTGGACCCCTCCACTTT.

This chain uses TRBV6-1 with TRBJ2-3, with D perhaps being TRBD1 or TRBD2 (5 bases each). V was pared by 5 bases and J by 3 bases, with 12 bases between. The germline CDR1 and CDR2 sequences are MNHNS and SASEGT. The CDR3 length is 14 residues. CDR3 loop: CASSPGDGTDTQYF. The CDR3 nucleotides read TGTGCCAGCAGTCCCGGGGACGGGACAGATACGCAGTATTTT.

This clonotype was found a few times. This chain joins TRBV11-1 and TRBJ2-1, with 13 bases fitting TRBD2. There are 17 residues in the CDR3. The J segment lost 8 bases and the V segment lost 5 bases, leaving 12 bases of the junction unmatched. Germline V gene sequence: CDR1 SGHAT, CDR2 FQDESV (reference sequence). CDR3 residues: CASSPRPGLAGSDEQFF. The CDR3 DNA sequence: TGTGCCAGCAGCCCGCGTCCGGGACTAGCGGGAAGCGATGAGCAGTTCTTC.

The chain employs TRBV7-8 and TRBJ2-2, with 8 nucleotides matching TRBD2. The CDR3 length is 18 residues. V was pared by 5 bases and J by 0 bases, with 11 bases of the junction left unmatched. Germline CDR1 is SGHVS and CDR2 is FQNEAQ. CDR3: CASSPRRAGGSNTGELFF. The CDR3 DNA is TGTGCCAGCAGCCCGCGCCGCGCGGGAGGCTCGAACACCGGGGAGCTGTTTTTT.

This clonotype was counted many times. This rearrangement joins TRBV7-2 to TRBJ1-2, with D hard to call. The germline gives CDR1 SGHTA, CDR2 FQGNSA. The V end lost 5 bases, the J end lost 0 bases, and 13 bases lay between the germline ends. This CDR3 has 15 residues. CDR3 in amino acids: CASSTPGRANYGYTF. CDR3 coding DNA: TGTGCCAGCAGCACCCCGGGAAGAGCTAACTATGGCTACACCTTC.

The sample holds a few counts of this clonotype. CDR3 nucleotide sequence: TGTGCCAGCAGTTTAGGGACAGGGGGTCCCAATGAGCAGTTCTTC. Amino acid sequence: CASSLGTGGPNEQFF. The V call is TRBV12-3 or TRBV12-4, the J call TRBJ2-1, with 10 bases lining up with TRBD1. V shed 1 base, J shed 6 bases, and the junction held 3 bases outside the gene matches. CDR3 length equals 15 residues.

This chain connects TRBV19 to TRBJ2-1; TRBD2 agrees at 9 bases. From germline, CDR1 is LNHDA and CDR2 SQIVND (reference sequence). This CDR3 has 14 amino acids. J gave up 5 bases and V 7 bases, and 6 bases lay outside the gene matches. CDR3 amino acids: CASNSGRSHNEQFF. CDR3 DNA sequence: TGTGCCAGTAATAGCGGGAGATCCCACAATGAGCAGTTCTTC.

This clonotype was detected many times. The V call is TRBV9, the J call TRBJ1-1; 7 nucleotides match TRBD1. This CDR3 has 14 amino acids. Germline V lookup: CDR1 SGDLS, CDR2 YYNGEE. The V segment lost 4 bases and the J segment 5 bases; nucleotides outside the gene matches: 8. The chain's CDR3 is CASSPTGLGTEAFF. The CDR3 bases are TGTGCCAGCAGCCCGACAGGGTTAGGAACTGAAGCTTTCTTT. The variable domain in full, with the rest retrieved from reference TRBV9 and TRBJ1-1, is DSGVTQTPKHLITATGQRVTLRCSPRSGDLSVYWYQQSLDQGLQFLIQYYNGEERAKGNILERFSAQQFPDLHSELNLSSLELGDSALYFCASSPTGLGTEAFFGQGTRLTVV.